This T cell receptor beta chain was recorded in a study of blood T cells in healthy people across ages. General observations from the study: Changes seen in expanded clonotypes were possibly confounded by donor CMV status left unknown. The percentage of naive T cells correlated strongly with TCR beta diversity. Per million T cells, TCR beta diversity dropped about linearly as age rose. Unsorted PBMC material precluded a definitive naive versus antigen-experienced comparison.

On this clonotype: The antigen remains unidentified.

A second PCR of 7 to 11 cycles used a sample-barcoded 5' primer and a J-beta primer mix. Each CDR3 protein is one row after TCRdb ran MiXCR on the 5' RACE reads. This table has roughly 1.7 million distinct CDR3 sequences, 30% to 40% appearing once. The sequencing input was blood. The sequence was collected from a woman younger than 45 in good health.

The CDR3: CASSIYWTDTQYF. For the CDR3, the DNA is TGCGCCAGCAGCATCTACTGGACGGATACGCAGTATTTT. The chain is built from TRBV5-1 and TRBJ2-3; D not certain. The CDR3 has 13 residues. V was shortened by 4 bases and J by 6 bases, with 12 bases between the two germline ends. The germline CDR1 and CDR2 sequences are SGHRS and YFSETQ.